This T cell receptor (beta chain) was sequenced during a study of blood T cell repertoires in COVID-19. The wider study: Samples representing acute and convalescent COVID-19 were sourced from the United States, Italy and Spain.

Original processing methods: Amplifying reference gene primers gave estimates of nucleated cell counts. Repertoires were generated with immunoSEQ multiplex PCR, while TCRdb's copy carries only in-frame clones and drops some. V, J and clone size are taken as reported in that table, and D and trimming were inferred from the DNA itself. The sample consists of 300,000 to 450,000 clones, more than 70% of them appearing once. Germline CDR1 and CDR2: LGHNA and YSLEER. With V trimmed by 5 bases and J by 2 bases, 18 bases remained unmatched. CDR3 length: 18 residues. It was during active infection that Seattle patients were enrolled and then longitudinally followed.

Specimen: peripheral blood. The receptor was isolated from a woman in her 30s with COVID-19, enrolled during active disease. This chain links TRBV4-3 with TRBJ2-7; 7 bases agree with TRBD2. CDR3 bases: TGCGCCAGCAGCTTAATACGGGGGGTGGACGGGAGTCCCTACGAGCAGTACTTC. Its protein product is CASSLIRGVDGSPYEQYF.